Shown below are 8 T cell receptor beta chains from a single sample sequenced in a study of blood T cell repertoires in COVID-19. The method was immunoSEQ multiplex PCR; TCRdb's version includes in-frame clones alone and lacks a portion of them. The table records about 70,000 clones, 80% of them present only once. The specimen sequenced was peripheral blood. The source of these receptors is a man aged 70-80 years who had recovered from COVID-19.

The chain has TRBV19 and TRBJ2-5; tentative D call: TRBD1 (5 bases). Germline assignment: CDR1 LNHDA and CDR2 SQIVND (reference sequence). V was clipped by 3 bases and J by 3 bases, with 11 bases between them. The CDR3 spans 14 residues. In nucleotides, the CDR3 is TGTGCCAGTAGTATCGGGCTAGGGGAAGAGACCCAGTACTTC. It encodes CASSIGLGEETQYF. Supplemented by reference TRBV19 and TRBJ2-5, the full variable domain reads DGGITQSPKYLFRKEGQNVTLSCEQNLNHDAMYWYRQDPGQGLRLIYYSQIVNDFQKGDIAEGYSVSREKKESFPLTVTSAQKNPTAFYLCASSIGLGEETQYFGPGTRLLVL.

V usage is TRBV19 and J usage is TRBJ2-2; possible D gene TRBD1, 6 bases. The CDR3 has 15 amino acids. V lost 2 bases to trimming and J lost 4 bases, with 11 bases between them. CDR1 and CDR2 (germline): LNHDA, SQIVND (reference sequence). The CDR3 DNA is TGTGCCAGTAGTATAACAGGGTTACCCACCGGGGAGCTGTTTTTT. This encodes CASSITGLPTGELFF.

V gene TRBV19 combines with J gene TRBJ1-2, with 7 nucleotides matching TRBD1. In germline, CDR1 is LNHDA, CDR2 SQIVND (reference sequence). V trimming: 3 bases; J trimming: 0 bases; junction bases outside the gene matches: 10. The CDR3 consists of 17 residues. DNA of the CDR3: TGTGCCAGTAGTATGGCAAGCAGGGGGGTCTCTAACTATGGCTACACCTTC. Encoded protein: CASSMASRGVSNYGYTF.

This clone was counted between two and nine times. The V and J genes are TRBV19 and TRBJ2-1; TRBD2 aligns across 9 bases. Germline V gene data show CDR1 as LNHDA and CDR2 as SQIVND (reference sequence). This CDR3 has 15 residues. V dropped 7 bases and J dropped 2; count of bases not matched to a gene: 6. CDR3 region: CASIGPSGTYNEQFF. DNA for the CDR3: TGTGCCAGTATAGGGCCTAGCGGGACCTACAATGAGCAGTTCTTC.

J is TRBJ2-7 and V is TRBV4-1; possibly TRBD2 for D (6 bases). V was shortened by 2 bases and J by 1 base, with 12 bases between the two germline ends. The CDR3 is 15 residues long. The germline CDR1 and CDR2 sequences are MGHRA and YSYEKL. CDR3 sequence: CASSQNRDSSYEQYF. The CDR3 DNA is TGCGCCAGCAGCCAAAACCGGGACTCTTCCTACGAGCAGTACTTC.

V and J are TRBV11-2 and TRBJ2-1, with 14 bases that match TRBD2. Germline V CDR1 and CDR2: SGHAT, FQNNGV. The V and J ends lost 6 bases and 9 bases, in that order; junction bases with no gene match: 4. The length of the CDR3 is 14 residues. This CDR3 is CASRQGLAGGEQFF. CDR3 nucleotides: TGTGCCAGCAGACAAGGACTAGCGGGGGGTGAGCAGTTCTTC. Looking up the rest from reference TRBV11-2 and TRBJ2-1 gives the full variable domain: EAGVAQSPRYKIIEKRQSVAFWCNPISGHATLYWYQQILGQGPKLLIQFQNNGVVDDSQLPKDRFSAERLKGVDSTLKIQPAKLEDSAVYLCASRQGLAGGEQFFGPGTRLTVL.

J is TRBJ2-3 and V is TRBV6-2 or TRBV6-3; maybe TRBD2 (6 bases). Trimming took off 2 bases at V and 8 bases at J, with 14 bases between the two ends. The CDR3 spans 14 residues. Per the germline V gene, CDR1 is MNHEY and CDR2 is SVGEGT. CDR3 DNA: TGTGCCAGCAGTTACGCGGGGAGAGACGGTACGCAGTATTTT. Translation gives CASSYAGRDGTQYF.

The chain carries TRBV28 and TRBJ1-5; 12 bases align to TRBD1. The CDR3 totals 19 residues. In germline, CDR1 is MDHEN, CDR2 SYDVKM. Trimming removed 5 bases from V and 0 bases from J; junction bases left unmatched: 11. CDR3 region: CASSPPPGTGGHSNQPQHF. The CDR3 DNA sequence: TGTGCCAGCAGTCCTCCCCCCGGGACAGGGGGCCATAGCAATCAGCCCCAGCATTTT.